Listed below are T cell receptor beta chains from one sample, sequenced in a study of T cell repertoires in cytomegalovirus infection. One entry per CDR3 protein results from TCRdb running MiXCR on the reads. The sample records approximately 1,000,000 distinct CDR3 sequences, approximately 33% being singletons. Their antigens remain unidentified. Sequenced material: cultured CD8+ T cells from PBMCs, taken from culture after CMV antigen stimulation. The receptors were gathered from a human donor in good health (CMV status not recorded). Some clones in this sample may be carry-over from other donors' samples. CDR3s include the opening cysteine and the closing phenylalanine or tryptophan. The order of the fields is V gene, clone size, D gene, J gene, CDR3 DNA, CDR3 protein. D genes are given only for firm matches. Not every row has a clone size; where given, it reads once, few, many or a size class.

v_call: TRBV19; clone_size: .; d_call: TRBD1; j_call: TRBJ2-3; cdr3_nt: TGTGCCAGTAGTATGGACAGGGTCAAAGATACGCAGTATTTT; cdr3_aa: CASSMDRVKDTQYF
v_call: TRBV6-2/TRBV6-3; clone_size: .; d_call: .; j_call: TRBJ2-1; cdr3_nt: TGTGCCAGCAGCCCCACGGCCCGGGGGAACAATGAGCAGTTCTTC; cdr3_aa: CASSPTARGNNEQFF
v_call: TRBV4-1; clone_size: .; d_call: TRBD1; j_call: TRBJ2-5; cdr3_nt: TGCGCCAGCAGCGGATCCCAGGGGGAGTTTTTGGAGACCCAGTACTTC; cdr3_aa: CASSGSQGEFLETQYF
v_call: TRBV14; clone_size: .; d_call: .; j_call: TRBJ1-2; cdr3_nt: TGTGCCAGCAGCCAAGACTGGGGGACCAACTATGGCTACACCTTC; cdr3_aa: CASSQDWGTNYGYTF
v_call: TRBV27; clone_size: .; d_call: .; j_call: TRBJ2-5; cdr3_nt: TGTGCCAGCAGTTTAATCCCCCGGAGCCAAGAGACCCAGTACTTC; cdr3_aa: CASSLIPRSQETQYF
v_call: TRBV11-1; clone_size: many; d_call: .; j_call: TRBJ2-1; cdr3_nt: TGTGCCAGCAGCTTAGTGACGGTCCCCCCTCGGCCCCCCGTTAACTCCTACAATGAGCAGTTCTTC; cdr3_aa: CASSLVTVPPRPPVNSYNEQFF
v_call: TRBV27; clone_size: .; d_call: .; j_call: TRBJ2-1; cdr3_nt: TGTGCCAGCAGTTTCACTCCGTCCAATGAGCAGTTCTTC; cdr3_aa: CASSFTPSNEQFF
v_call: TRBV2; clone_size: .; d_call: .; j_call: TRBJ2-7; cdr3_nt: TGTGCCAGCGTCGTCAGATCCTACGAGCAGTACTTC; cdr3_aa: CASVVRSYEQYF
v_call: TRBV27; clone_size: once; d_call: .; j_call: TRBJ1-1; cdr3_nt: TGTGCCCGCCGTGACACACTAAACACTGAAGCTTTCTTT; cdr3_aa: CARRDTLNTEAFF
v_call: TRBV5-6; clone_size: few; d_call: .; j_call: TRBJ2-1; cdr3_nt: TGTGCCAGCAGCCCTCGGGGGACATTCTACAATGAGCAGTTCTTC; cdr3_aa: CASSPRGTFYNEQFF
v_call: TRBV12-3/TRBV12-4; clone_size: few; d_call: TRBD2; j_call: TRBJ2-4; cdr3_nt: TGTGCCAGCAGTTTCTCTAGCGGGGGGGCGCGAAACATTCAGTACTTC; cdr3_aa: CASSFSSGGARNIQYF
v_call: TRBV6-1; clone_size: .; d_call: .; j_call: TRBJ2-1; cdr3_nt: TGTGCCAGCAGAGACCAGTTAACGGGGGGCCACAATGAGCAGTTCTTC; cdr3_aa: CASRDQLTGGHNEQFF
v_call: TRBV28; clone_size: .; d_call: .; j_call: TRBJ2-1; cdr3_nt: TGTGCCAGCAGTTTACCTTCCGTAGGATCGGGGAATGAGCAGTTCTTC; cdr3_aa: CASSLPSVGSGNEQFF
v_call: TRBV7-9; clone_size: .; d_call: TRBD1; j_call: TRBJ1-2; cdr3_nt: TGTGCCAGCAGCCACGTCCCGGGACAGGGAGTAATGGGCTACACCTTC; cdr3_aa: CASSHVPGQGVMGYTF
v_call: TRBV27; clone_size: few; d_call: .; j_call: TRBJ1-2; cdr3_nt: TGTGCCAGCAGTTTATCGAGTCGGCAGGGCGGTGGCTACACCTTC; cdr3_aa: CASSLSSRQGGGYTF
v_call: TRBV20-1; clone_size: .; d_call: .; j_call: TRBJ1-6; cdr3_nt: TGCAGTGCTAGAGCGGACTTCAGTAATTCACCCCTCCACTTT; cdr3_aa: CSARADFSNSPLHF